These 28 T cell receptor beta chains originate from one sample sequenced in a study of T-cell memory formation after mild COVID-19. Via MiXCR, TCRdb re-called the 5' RACE reads, giving one row per CDR3 protein. Among about 90,000 distinct CDR3 sequences listed, about 13% were seen once. Sequencing used PBMCs or a T cell subset sorted from them (not recorded which). The receptors here all came from an adult woman who had mild COVID-19 (a few samples of this study predate the infection). Cell type and time point are not known.

The chain is built from TRBV12-3 or TRBV12-4 and TRBJ2-7, with D unclear. This CDR3 is built from 12 residues. Trimming took 8 bases from V and 2 from J, leaving 10 bases between them. The chain's CDR3 is CASRGRAYEQYF. The CDR3 DNA sequence: TGTGCCAGCCGAGGCAGAGCCTACGAGCAGTACTTC.

J is TRBJ2-2 and V is TRBV11-2; no reliable D call. The V gene lost 1 base and the J gene lost 5 bases, with 5 bases spanning the gap. Looked up from germline, CDR1 is SGHAT and CDR2 is FQNNGV. This CDR3 has 13 residues. CDR3 region: CASSLGPTGELFF. The CDR3 bases are TGTGCCAGCAGCTTAGGACCGACCGGGGAGCTGTTTTTT.

The chain links TRBV12-3 or TRBV12-4 to TRBJ2-7, with TRBD2 matching 12 bases. This CDR3 spans 13 amino acids. J was trimmed by 6 bases and V by 6 bases; bases with no gene match: 3. CDR3 amino acids: CASRGLAGPEQYF. The CDR3 nucleotides read TGTGCCAGCAGAGGACTAGCGGGACCCGAGCAGTACTTC.

This chain connects TRBV9 to TRBJ2-7, with 11 bases lining up with TRBD2. Losses at the gene ends were 3 bases for V and 1 base for J; bases not matched to a gene: 6. From germline, CDR1 is SGDLS and CDR2 YYNGEE. There are 16 residues in the CDR3. This chain's CDR3 is CASSAALAGDSYEQYF. The CDR3 nucleotides read TGTGCCAGCAGCGCTGCACTAGCGGGGGATTCCTACGAGCAGTACTTC.

The V and J genes are TRBV2 and TRBJ1-2; possible D gene TRBD1, 5 bases. The CDR3 totals 12 residues. CDR1 is SNHLY, CDR2 FYNNEI, per germline. V was clipped by 11 bases and J by 6 bases, with 16 bases between them. CDR3 residues: CAVGRGWNGYTF. The CDR3 DNA is TGTGCCGTAGGGAGGGGTTGGAATGGCTACACCTTC.

This clonotype was observed a few times. This chain joins TRBV5-1 and TRBJ2-1, with D tentatively TRBD1 (5 bases). Trimming cost V 4 bases and J 6 bases, with 20 bases left between them. Germline CDR1 reads SGHRS; CDR2 reads YFSETQ. The CDR3 length is 16 residues. CDR3 nucleotide sequence: TGCGCCAGCAGCCCGCTCGTCATTGGGGCTCGCAATGAGCAGTTCTTC. Its protein is CASSPLVIGARNEQFF.

This clonotype has just a few counts. The J gene is TRBJ2-5, the V gene TRBV27; no reliable D call. V shed 4 bases and J shed 4 bases, with 4 bases lying between them. Looked up from germline, CDR1 is MNHEY and CDR2 is SMNVEV (reference sequence). The CDR3 consists of 11 residues. The CDR3 DNA follows: TGTGCCAGCAGTTGGGGAGAGACCCAGTACTTC. Its protein is CASSWGETQYF.

The table lists this clonotype with many counts. The rearrangement joins TRBV29-1 to TRBJ2-1, with 9 nucleotides matching TRBD2. The germline gives CDR1 SQVTM, CDR2 ANQGSEA. There are 14 residues in the CDR3. V lost 6 bases, J lost 3 bases, and 6 bases stayed unmatched. CDR3 coding DNA: TGCAGCGTGACTTGGACTAGCGACTACAATGAGCAGTTCTTC. Its translation is CSVTWTSDYNEQFF.

This clonotype was counted between two and nine times. CDR3 DNA: TGCGCCAGCAGCCAAGGAACTAGCGGGGTGTCACACAATGAGCAGTTCTTC. It yields the protein CASSQGTSGVSHNEQFF. J is TRBJ2-1 and V is TRBV4-3; TRBD2 matches at 10 bases. Trimming at V came to 1 base and at J to 5 bases, leaving 8 bases not matched to a gene. Germline lookup yields CDR1 LGHNA and CDR2 YSLEER. This CDR3 is 17 amino acids long.

This chain uses TRBV5-1 with TRBJ2-5; D is possibly TRBD1 (5 bases). The length of the CDR3 is 14 residues. Germline values: CDR1 SGHRS, CDR2 YFSETQ. The germline V and J ends were trimmed by 5 bases and 2 bases, with 13 bases remaining between them. The CDR3 bases are TGCGCCAGCAGTCCCCTAGGGGTTCAAGAGACCCAGTACTTC. Its translation: CASSPLGVQETQYF.

This chain links TRBV30 with TRBJ2-1; D perhaps matches TRBD2 (6 bases). Germline assignment: CDR1 GTSNPN and CDR2 SVGIG (reference sequence). Deletions cut 2 bases from V and 4 bases from J, with 12 bases between. This CDR3 is 14 amino acids long. This CDR3 is CAWSLGAGYNEQFF. The CDR3 nucleotides read TGTGCCTGGAGTCTGGGAGCGGGTTACAATGAGCAGTTCTTC.

This clonotype has a handful of counts. V usage is TRBV19 and J usage is TRBJ2-1; the match to TRBD2 covers 7 bases. Germline CDR1 and CDR2: LNHDA and SQIVND (reference sequence). The CDR3 length is 15 residues. J gave up 8 bases and V 5 bases, and 12 bases lay outside the gene matches. Written as DNA, the CDR3 is TGTGCCAGTAGTCCCCGGACTAGTGGTTTGGATGAGCAGTTCTTC. Protein: CASSPRTSGLDEQFF.

The CDR3 sequence: CASSLDRGVGEQYF. The CDR3 nucleotides read TGTGCCAGCAGCTTGGACAGGGGAGTAGGCGAGCAGTACTTC. The chain has TRBV5-6 and TRBJ2-7; TRBD1 agrees at 7 bases. V was clipped by 0 bases and J by 6 bases; unmatched bases: 6. In germline, CDR1 is SGHDT, CDR2 YYEEEE. The CDR3 length is 14 residues.

In nucleotides, the CDR3 is TGTGCCAGCAGCTTTGGAGGGGCCAATGAGCAGTTCTTC. Protein sequence: CASSFGGANEQFF. The chain carries TRBV7-9 and TRBJ2-1, with D perhaps TRBD2 (6 bases). Germline V lookup: CDR1 SEHNR, CDR2 FQNEAQ (reference sequence). The CDR3 is 13 amino acids. The V and J ends lost 3 bases and 6 bases respectively, with 9 bases between them.

The CDR3, as DNA: TGTGCCAGCAGCGGCGGTAGGGTCAGCCACAATGAGCAGTTCTTC. It encodes CASSGGRVSHNEQFF. The J gene is TRBJ2-1, the V gene TRBV7-8; D remains unclear. V dropped 5 bases and J dropped 5 bases, with 16 bases sitting between them. This CDR3 region has 15 residues. Looked up from germline, CDR1 is SGHVS and CDR2 is FQNEAQ.

The chain is built from TRBV5-1 and TRBJ1-2; a possible D gene is TRBD1 (6 bases). Germline values: CDR1 SGHRS, CDR2 YFSETQ. This CDR3 has 17 amino acids. V was trimmed by 4 bases and J by 4 bases, leaving 23 bases between them. CDR3 sequence reads: CASSPTPLDSVSYGYTF. CDR3 nucleotides: TGCGCCAGCAGCCCGACACCCCTGGACAGCGTCAGCTATGGCTACACCTTC.

This clonotype has more than one count but fewer than ten. The CDR3 loop reads CAWSPYSYNEQFF. Written as DNA, the CDR3 is TGTGCCTGGAGTCCTTACTCCTACAATGAGCAGTTCTTC. The chain links TRBV30 to TRBJ2-1; D unclear. Germline V gene lookup returns CDR1 GTSNPN and CDR2 SVGIG (reference sequence). V was cut by 2 bases and J by 0 bases, with 5 bases left in between. This CDR3 has 13 amino acids.

This clonotype was counted between two and nine times. The chain combines TRBV27 with TRBJ2-5; 9 nucleotides align to TRBD1. V was pared by 4 bases and J by 5 bases, with 5 bases of the junction left unmatched. CDR1 is MNHEY, CDR2 SMNVEV, per germline (reference sequence). The CDR3 runs to 14 residues. This chain's CDR3 is CASSSRQGVETQYF. The CDR3 region has the DNA TGTGCCAGCAGTTCCCGACAGGGGGTGGAGACCCAGTACTTC.

This clonotype occurred many times. V gene TRBV9 combines with J gene TRBJ1-5, with D possibly being TRBD1 (6 bases). Trimming removed 0 bases at V and 6 bases at J, with 10 bases between. The CDR3 consists of 14 residues. Germline CDR1 SGDLS, CDR2 YYNGEE. CDR3 residues: CASSVGPGAQPQHF. The CDR3 DNA is TGTGCCAGCAGCGTAGGGCCAGGGGCTCAGCCCCAGCATTTT.

J is TRBJ2-3 and V is TRBV20-1; perhaps TRBD1 as D (6 bases). Trimming took off 6 bases at V and 0 bases at J, with 16 bases between the two ends. The CDR3 extends over 15 amino acids. Germline V CDR1 and CDR2: DFQATT, SNEGSKA (reference sequence). CDR3 amino acids: CSAQDRPPSTDTQYF. CDR3 nucleotide sequence: TGCAGTGCCCAGGACAGACCACCTAGCACAGATACGCAGTATTTT.

This clonotype turned up a few times. The genes are TRBV2 and TRBJ2-7; TRBD1 agrees at 7 bases. The germline gives CDR1 SNHLY, CDR2 FYNNEI. Germline trimming cut 11 bases from V and 12 bases from J; bases unmatched to any gene: 16. The CDR3 totals 12 residues. In DNA, the CDR3 is TGTGCCGGACAAAAAACAGGACAGGCCCCGTACTTC. Translation gives CAGQKTGQAPYF.

The chain is built from TRBV6-1 and TRBJ2-1; D is possibly TRBD2 (5 bases). Trimming stripped 4 bases from V and 8 bases from J, with 12 bases between. The CDR3 covers 13 residues. Per germline, CDR1 MNHNS and CDR2 SASEGT. The DNA for the CDR3 is TGTGCCAGCAGTGTTTCGGACTGGGATGAGCAGTTCTTC. Its protein is CASSVSDWDEQFF.

This chain connects TRBV7-9 to TRBJ1-4; D may be TRBD1 (6 bases). The CDR3 is 16 amino acids. Trimming pared 0 bases from V and 4 bases from J, leaving 12 bases between. Per the germline V gene, CDR1 is SEHNR and CDR2 is FQNEAQ (reference sequence). CDR3 DNA sequence: TGTGCCAGCAGCTTAGCGCTTGGACAGTTTAATGAAAAACTGTTTTTT. Protein: CASSLALGQFNEKLFF.

This clonotype has a count of ten or more. The V and J genes are TRBV7-9 and TRBJ2-4; 9 bases fit TRBD2. The CDR3 covers 16 residues. The V segment lost 3 bases and the J segment 4 bases; nucleotides outside the gene matches: 7. Germline loops: CDR1 SEHNR, CDR2 FQNEAQ (reference sequence). CDR3 sequence reads: CASSLAGGYPKNIQYF. CDR3 in DNA: TGTGCCAGCAGCTTGGCGGGGGGGTACCCTAAAAACATTCAGTACTTC.

This clonotype was found a few times. CDR3 sequence: CASSVRGEQFF. In DNA form, the CDR3 reads TGTGCCAGCAGCGTCCGGGGTGAGCAGTTCTTC. The chain has TRBV7-9 and TRBJ2-1; TRBD2 might be the D (5 bases). Trimming took 5 bases from V and 9 from J, leaving 8 bases between them. This CDR3 contains 11 residues. Germline assignment: CDR1 SEHNR and CDR2 FQNEAQ (reference sequence).

This clonotype was seen more than once but under ten times. The chain uses TRBV12-3 or TRBV12-4 and TRBJ2-1; unclear D gene. The V end was cut by 9 bases, the J end by 5 bases, with 14 bases between. The CDR3 runs to 13 residues. The CDR3 loop is CASTESSHNEQFF. DNA of the CDR3: TGTGCCAGTACTGAGTCTTCGCACAATGAGCAGTTCTTC.

The chain employs TRBV27 and TRBJ2-3, with 7 bases that match TRBD2. The trim removed 5 bases at V and 0 bases at J, leaving 8 bases unmatched. The CDR3 extends over 16 amino acids. The germline V gene encodes CDR1 MNHEY and CDR2 SMNVEV (reference sequence). The CDR3, as DNA: TGTGCCAGCAGTGTGTGGGGCGGGGGAAGCACAGATACGCAGTATTTT. Translation: CASSVWGGGSTDTQYF.

This clonotype came up a few times. This chain links TRBV7-6 with TRBJ2-1; no clear D gene. Trimming shortened V by 5 bases and J by 6 bases, and 11 bases separated the two germline ends. The CDR3 sequence is 13 residues long. Germline loops: CDR1 SGHVS, CDR2 FNYEAQ. Here the CDR3 DNA reads TGTGCCAGCAGCATTTGGGCTAGCAATGAGCAGTTCTTC. Its translation is CASSIWASNEQFF.